Detailed here is one T cell receptor beta chain. Its antigen remains unknown. Time point specified: blood 4 weeks post-SBRT, at nephrectomy. The sample's treatment: 15 Gy SBRT to primary tumor, nephrectomy 4 weeks later. Nephrectomy followed 15 Gy stereotactic body radiation by 4 weeks. Blood was sampled at baseline, 2 weeks and 4 weeks after SBRT. The CDR3 contains 16 residues. Trimming stripped 5 bases from V and 2 bases from J, with 17 bases between. Per the germline V gene, CDR1 is SGHDT and CDR2 is YYEEEE. This entry is derived from a study of radiation and T cells in renal cell carcinoma. Study-wide points: Top tumor clonotypes rose in blood 2 weeks post-radiation, then contracted. Baseline intratumoral clonotype presence is unknown without pretreatment biopsies.

Some clones are missing from TCRdb's copy, which holds only in-frame ones; the method was immunoSEQ multiplex PCR. The sample includes 30,000 to 40,000 clones, approximately 84% of them seen just once. Sequences were derived from blood, sampled from a patient whose treatment included radiotherapy and nephrectomy. This clonotype was obtained from a man aged 60-69 years with renal cell carcinoma. The chain links TRBV5-6 to TRBJ1-5; D is unclear. This CDR3 reads CASSPYRGAGNQPQHF. As DNA, the CDR3 is TGTGCCAGCAGTCCTTACCGGGGAGCCGGCAATCAGCCCCAGCATTTT.